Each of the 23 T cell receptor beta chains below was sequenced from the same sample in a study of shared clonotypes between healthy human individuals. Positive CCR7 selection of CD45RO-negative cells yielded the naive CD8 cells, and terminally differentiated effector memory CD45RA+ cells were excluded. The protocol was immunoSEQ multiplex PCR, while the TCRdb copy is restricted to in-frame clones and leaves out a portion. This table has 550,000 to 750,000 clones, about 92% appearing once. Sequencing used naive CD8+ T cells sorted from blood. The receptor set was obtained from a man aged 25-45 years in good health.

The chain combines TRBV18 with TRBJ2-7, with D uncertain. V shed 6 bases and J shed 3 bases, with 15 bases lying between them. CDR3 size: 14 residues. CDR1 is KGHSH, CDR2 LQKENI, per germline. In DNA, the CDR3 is TGTGCCAGCTCCATTAACAGAGGTGACTACGAGCAGTACTTC. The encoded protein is CASSINRGDYEQYF.

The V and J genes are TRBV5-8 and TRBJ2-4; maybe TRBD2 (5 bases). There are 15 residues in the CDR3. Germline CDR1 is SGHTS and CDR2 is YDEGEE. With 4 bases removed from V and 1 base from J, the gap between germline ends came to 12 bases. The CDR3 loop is CASSPVRVAKNIQYF. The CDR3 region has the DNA TGTGCCAGCAGCCCCGTGAGGGTCGCCAAAAACATTCAGTACTTC.

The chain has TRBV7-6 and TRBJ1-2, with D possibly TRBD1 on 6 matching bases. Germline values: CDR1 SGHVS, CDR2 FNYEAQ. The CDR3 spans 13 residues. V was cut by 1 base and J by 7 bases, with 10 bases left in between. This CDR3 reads CASSLGRGAGYTF. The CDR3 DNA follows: TGTGCCAGCAGCTTAGGCAGGGGAGCTGGCTACACCTTC.

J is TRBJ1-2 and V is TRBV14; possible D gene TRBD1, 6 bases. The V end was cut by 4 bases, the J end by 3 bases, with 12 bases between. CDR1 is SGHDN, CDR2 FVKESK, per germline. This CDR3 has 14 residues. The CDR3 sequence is CASSPTGNYYGYTF. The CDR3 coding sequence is TGTGCCAGCAGCCCCACAGGGAACTACTATGGCTACACCTTC.

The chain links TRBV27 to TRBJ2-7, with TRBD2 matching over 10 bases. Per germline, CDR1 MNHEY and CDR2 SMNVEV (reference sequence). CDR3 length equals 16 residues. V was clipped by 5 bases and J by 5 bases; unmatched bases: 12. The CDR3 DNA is TGTGCCAGCAGTCCACGGACTAGCGGCCCCGTTCACGAGCAGTACTTC. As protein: CASSPRTSGPVHEQYF.

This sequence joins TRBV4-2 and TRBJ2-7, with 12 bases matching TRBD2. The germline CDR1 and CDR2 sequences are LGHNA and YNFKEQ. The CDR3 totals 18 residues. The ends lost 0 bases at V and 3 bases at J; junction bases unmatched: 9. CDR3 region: CASSQDRLAGELVYEQYF. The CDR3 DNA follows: TGTGCCAGCAGCCAAGATCGACTAGCGGGAGAGCTAGTCTACGAGCAGTACTTC.

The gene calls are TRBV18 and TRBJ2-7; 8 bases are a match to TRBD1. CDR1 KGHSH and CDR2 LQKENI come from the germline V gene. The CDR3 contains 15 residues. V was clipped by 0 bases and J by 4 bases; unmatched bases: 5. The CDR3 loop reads CASSPPDRVFYEQYF. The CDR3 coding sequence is TGTGCCAGCTCACCACCGGACAGGGTGTTTTACGAGCAGTACTTC.

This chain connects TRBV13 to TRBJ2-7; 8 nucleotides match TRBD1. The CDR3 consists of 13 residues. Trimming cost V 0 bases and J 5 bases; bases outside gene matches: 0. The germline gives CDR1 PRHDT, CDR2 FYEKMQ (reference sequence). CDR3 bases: TGTGCCAGCAGCTTAGGGACAGGGGACGAGCAGTACTTC. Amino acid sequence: CASSLGTGDEQYF.

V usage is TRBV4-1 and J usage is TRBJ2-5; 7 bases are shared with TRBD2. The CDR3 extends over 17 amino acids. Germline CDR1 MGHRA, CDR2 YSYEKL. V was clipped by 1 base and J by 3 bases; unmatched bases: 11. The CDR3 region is CASSQGGASGEEETQYF. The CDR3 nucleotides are TGCGCCAGCAGCCAAGGGGGCGCTAGCGGAGAAGAAGAGACCCAGTACTTC.

This chain's CDR3 is CASSGGGSYEQYF. CDR3 DNA: TGTGCCAGCAGCGGAGGGGGCTCCTACGAGCAGTACTTC. This chain links TRBV5-4 with TRBJ2-7; D may correspond to TRBD1 or TRBD2 (6 bases each). Deletions cut 4 bases from V and 0 bases from J, with 8 bases between. This CDR3 comprises 13 residues. Germline lookup yields CDR1 SGHNT and CDR2 YYREEE (reference sequence).

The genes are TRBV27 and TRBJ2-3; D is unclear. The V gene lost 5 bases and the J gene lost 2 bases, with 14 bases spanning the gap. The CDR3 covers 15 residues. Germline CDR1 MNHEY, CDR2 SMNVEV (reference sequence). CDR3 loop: CASSGTSIPTDTQYF. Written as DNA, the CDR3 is TGTGCCAGCAGTGGAACGTCCATCCCCACAGATACGCAGTATTTT.

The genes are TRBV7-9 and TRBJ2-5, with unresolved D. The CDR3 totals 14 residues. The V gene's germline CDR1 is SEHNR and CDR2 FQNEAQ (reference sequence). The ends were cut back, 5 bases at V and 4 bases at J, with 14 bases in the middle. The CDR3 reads CASSHPARGETQYF. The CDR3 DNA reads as TGTGCCAGCAGCCACCCCGCCAGAGGAGAGACCCAGTACTTC.

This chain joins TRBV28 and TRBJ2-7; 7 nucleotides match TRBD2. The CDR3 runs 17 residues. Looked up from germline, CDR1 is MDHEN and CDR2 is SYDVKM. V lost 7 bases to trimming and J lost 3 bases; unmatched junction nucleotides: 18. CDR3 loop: CASNSGTIDPRVYEQYF. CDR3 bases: TGTGCCAGCAACTCCGGGACTATCGATCCTCGGGTCTACGAGCAGTACTTC. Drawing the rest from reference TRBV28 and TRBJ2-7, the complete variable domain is DVKVTQSSRYLVKRTGEKVFLECVQDMDHENMFWYRQDPGLGLRLIYFSYDVKMKEKGDIPEGYSVSREKKERFSLILESASTNQTSMYLCASNSGTIDPRVYEQYFGPGTRLTVT.

The DNA for the CDR3 is TGTGCCAGCAGTTACGCAGGGGACACCGGGGAGCTGTTTTTT. Encoded protein: CASSYAGDTGELFF. This chain uses TRBV6-6 with TRBJ2-2; D is perhaps TRBD1 (6 bases). CDR3 length: 14 amino acids. V shed 2 bases and J shed 3 bases, with 7 bases lying between them. CDR1 MNHNY and CDR2 SVGAGI come from the germline V gene (reference sequence).

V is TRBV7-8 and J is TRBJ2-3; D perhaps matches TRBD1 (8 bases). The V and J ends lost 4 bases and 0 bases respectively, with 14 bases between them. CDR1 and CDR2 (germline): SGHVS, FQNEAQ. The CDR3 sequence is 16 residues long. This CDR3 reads CASSSGQGGSTDTQYF. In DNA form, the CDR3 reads TGTGCCAGCAGCTCAGGACAGGGAGGGAGCACAGATACGCAGTATTTT.

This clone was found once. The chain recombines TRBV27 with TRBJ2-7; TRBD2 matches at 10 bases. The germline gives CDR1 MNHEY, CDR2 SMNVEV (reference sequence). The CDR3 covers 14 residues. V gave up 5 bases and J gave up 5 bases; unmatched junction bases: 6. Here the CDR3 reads CASSRGLASDEQYF. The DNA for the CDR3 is TGTGCCAGCAGTCGGGGACTAGCGTCAGACGAGCAGTACTTC.

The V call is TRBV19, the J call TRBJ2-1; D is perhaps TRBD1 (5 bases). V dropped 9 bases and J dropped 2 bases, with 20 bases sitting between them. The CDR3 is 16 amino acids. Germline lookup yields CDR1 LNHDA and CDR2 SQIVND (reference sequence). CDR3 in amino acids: CASSTATRATYNEQFF. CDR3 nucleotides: TGTGCCAGCAGCACGGCGACCAGGGCCACCTACAATGAGCAGTTCTTC.

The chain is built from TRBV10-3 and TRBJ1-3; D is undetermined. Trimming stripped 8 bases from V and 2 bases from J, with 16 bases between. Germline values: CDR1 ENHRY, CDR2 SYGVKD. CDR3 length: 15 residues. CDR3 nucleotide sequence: TGTGCCATCTTGGATAGTGTCAGTCCTGGAAACACCATATATTTT. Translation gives CAILDSVSPGNTIYF.

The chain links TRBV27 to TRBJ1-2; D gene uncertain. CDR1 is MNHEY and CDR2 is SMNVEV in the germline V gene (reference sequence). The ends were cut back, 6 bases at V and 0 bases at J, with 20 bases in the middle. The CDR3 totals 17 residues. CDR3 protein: CASRGWDQLLTNYGYTF. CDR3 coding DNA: TGTGCCAGCAGAGGCTGGGATCAACTCCTAACTAACTATGGCTACACCTTC.

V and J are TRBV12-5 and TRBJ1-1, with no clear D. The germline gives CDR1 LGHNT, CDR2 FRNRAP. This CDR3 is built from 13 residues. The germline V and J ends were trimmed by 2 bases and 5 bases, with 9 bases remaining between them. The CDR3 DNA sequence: TGTGCTAGTGGTTTGTTAGGGTCAACTGAAGCTTTCTTT. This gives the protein CASGLLGSTEAFF.

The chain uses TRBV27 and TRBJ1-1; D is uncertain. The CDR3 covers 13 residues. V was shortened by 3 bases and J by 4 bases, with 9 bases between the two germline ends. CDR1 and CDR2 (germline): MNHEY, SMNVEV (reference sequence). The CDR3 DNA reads TGTGCCAGCAGTTTGAGTCTCTTCACTGAAGCTTTCTTT. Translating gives CASSLSLFTEAFF.

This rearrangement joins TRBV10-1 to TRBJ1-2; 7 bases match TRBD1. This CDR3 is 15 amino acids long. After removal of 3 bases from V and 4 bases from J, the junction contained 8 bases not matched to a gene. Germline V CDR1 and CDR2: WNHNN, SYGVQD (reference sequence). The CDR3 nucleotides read TGCGCCAGCAGTGAAGACAGGGCCCGAACCTATGGCTACACCTTC. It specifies CASSEDRARTYGYTF.

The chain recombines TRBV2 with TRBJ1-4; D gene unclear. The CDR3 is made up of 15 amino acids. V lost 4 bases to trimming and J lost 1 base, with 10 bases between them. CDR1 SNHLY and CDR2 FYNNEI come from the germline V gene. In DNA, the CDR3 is TGTGCCAGCAGTGCCCGCGGGTTAACTAATGAAAAACTGTTTTTT. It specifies CASSARGLTNEKLFF. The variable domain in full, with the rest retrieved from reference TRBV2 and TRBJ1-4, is EPEVTQTPSHQVTQMGQEVILRCVPISNHLYFYWYRQILGQKVEFLVSFYNNEISEKSEIFDDQFSVERPDGSNFTLKIRSTKLEDSAMYFCASSARGLTNEKLFFGSGTQLSVL.